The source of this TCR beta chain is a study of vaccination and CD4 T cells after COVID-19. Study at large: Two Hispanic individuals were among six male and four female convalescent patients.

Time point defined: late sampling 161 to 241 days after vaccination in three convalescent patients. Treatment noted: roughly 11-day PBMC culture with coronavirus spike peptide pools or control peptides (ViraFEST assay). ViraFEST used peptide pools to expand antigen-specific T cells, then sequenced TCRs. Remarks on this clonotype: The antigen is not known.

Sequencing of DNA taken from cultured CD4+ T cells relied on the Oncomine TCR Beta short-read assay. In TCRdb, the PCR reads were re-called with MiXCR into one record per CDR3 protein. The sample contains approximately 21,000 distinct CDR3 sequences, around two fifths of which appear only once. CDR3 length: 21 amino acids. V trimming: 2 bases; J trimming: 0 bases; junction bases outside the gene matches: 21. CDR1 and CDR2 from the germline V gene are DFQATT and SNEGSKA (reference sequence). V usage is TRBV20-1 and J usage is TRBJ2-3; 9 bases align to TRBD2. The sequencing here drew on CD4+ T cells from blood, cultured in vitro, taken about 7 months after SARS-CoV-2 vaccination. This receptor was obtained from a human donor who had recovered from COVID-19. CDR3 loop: CSARPPNNNPRLAGSTDTQYF. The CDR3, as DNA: TGCAGTGCTAGACCCCCCAACAACAATCCTCGTCTAGCGGGAAGCACAGATACGCAGTATTTT.